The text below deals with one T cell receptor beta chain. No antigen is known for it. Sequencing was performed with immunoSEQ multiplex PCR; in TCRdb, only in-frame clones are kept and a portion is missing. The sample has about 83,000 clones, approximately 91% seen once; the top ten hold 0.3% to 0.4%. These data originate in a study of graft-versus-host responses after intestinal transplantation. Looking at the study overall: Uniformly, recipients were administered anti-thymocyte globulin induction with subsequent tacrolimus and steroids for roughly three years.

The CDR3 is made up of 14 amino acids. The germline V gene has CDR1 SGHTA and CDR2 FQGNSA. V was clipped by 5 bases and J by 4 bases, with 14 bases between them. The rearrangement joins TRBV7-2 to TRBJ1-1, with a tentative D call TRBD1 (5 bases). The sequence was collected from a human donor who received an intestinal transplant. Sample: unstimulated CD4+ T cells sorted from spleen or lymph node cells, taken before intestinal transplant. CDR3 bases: TGTGCCAGCAGCCCACAGACCGGGGGCACTGAAGCTTTCTTT. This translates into CASSPQTGGTEAFF.